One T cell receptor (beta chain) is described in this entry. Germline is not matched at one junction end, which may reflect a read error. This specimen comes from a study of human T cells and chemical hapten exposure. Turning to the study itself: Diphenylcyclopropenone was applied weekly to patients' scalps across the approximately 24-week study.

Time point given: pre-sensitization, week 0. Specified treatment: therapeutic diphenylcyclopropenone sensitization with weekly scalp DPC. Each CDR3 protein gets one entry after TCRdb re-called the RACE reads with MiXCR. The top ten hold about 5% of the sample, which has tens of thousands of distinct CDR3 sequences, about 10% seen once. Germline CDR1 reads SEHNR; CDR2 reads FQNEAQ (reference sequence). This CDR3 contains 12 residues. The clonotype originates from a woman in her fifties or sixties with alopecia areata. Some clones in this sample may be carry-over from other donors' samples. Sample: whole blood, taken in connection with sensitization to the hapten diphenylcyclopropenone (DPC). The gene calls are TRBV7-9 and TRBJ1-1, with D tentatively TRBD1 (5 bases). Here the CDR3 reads CASSPPGLDKDF. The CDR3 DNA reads TGTGCCAGCAGTCCACCGGGACTCGACAAGGATTTT.